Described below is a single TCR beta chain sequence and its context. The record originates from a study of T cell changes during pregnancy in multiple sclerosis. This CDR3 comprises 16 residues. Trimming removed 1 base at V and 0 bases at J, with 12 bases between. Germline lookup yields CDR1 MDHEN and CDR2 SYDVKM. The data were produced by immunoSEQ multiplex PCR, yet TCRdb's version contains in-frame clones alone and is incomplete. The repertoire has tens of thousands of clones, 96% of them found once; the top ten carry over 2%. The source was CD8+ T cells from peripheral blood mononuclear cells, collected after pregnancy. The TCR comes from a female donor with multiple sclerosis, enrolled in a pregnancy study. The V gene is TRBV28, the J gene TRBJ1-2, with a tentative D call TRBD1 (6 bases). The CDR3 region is CASSLSLTGSNYGYTF. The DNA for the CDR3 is TGTGCCAGCAGTTTATCCCTAACAGGGTCTAACTATGGCTACACCTTC.